This T cell receptor beta chain was profiled in a study of T cells in Graves' hyperthyroidism and ophthalmopathy (dated by TCRdb to 2018 to 2020). Study-wide context: Peripheral blood was collected at initial diagnosis, before any treatment. Whether ophthalmopathy could be predicted prospectively was tested in an independent validation cohort made up of roughly 19 hyperthyroidism patients plus 17 patients who later progressed to ophthalmopathy. To identify distinguishing TCR V-J signatures, a discovery cohort of about 100 patients was used, comprising roughly 45 with Graves' ophthalmopathy and about 59 with stable Graves' hyperthyroidism. After sampling, hyperthyroidism patients received methimazole starting at 30 mg daily, and ophthalmopathy patients received high-dose intravenous methylprednisolone. The roughly 90 discovery patients were divided at random into training and test sets in a 7:3 ratio. The paper reports TCR Vbeta CDR3 sequencing of 130 to 150 peripheral blood samples: approximately 41 ophthalmopathy, under 80 hyperthyroidism and around 17 progressor patients. In addition, the study compared T-cell repertoires in thyroid tissue and in blood from several Graves' hyperthyroidism patients.

In its sample, this clonotype was seen many times. Its target antigen remains unknown. There are no base qualities to consult, and no much larger clone falls within one base. Summary of the overall study and its limitations: Blood samples also contained most of the expanded thyroid clonotypes (frequency above 0.001), which suggests that blood repertoires may reflect thyroid immune responses. Sample size was not statistically predetermined, and blinding of investigators to group allocation was not performed. A 13 V-J signature model separated ophthalmopathy from stable hyperthyroidism, with around 91% sensitivity and 81% to 83% specificity in cross-validation and 80%/75% in testing. In validation, the model predicted progression to ophthalmopathy a median of around 6.5 months before onset, with about 67% sensitivity and roughly 72% specificity.

In the ophthalmopathy patients, disease was moderately to severely active, with a Clinical Activity Score of 3 or more, a NOSPECS grade of 4 or more, and a duration of less than 3 months. Patients with uncontrolled infections, other autoimmune diseases, pregnancy or lactation were excluded. Diagnoses were established on the basis of clinical symptoms, serum thyroxine and TRAb, thyroid ultrasound, and orbital computed tomography. PBMCs were separated from roughly 9.3 ml of fresh peripheral blood using Ficoll-Paque density gradient centrifugation. Trizol reagent was used to extract total RNA, and RNA quality was then checked on an Agilent 2100 Bioanalyzer. TCR beta CDR3 regions were amplified from RNA transcripts. A first-round RT-PCR of the TCR CDR3 used the HTBI primer set with the Qiagen OneStep RT-PCR kit. Libraries were constructed in a second round of multiplex PCR, after which size selection and purification were carried out. Sequencing of the libraries was done on an Illumina HiSeq2000 using paired-end 100 bp reads. From the authors' description of their analysis: SOAPnuke was used to process the raw data, removing reads that contained adapters or uncalled bases, had a mean Phred below 15, or lacked an exact match to the constant primer or identifier. High-quality paired reads were merged using COPE v1.2.5, and each unique nucleotide sequence was defined as a clonotype. MiTCR v1.1 was used to align clonotypes to the IMGT TRBV, TRBD and TRBJ reference segments. The analysis was restricted to V-J combinations with a frequency above 0.0001, which together covered 99.2% of the repertoires. A TCS score was defined as the ratio of F50 (clonal expansion) to E x V (chaos), with BLOSUM62-based TCRdist applied between CDR3 peptides within each V-J. Welch's t-statistics and random forest reduced just over 500 V-J features to 13, which were used in a naive Bayes classifier (R e1071). Using fastp trimming at Q25 and MiXCR clonotype assembly, TCRdb reanalyzed the public sequencing data and kept in-frame beta chains. Every CDR3 protein is listed once, alongside the most common genes and DNA of its rows. TCRdb assigned the V and J calls; the authors' analysis was not used. The sample table lists a few hundred thousand distinct CDR3 sequences, around 15% of them with a count of one. The top ten clones comprise roughly 3.4% of the sample.

From the cysteine through the phenylalanine, the CDR3 covers 21 amino acids. Only the CDR3 DNA is retained, 63 bases long and in frame from the first base. V lost 0 bases and J lost 5 bases; the stretch between them is 31 bases long. The CDR1 and CDR2 encoded by the germline V gene are SGHRS and YFSETQ. The sequence was obtained from a woman in her thirties or forties with Graves' ophthalmopathy. Rearrangement joined TRBV5-1 to TRBJ2-3, with TRBD2 as a weak D call on 6 bases. The sample consisted of blood. The CDR3 here reads CASSLAGTYRITSTMGDTQYF. The DNA sequence is as follows: TGCGCCAGCAGCTTGGCCGGGACCTACAGGATTACTAGCACGATGGGAGATACGCAGTATTTT. The entire variable domain, with the stretches around the CDR3 drawn from the reference TRBV5-1 and TRBJ2-3 proteins, is KAGVTQTPRYLIKTRGQQVTLSCSPISGHRSVSWYQQTPGQGLQFLFEYFSETQRNKGNFPGRFSGRQFSNSRSEMNVSTLELGDSALYLCASSLAGTYRITSTMGDTQYFGPGTRLTVL.